The 13 T cell receptor beta chains presented below share a single source sample, sequenced in a study of T-cell memory formation after mild COVID-19. TCRdb ran MiXCR on the 5' RACE reads and lists one entry per CDR3 protein. The data hold fewer than 50,000 distinct CDR3 sequences, with less than 7.5% observed a single time. The material sequenced was PBMCs or a T cell subset sorted from them (not recorded which). The receptors derive from a man aged 18 to 29 who had mild COVID-19 (a few samples of this study predate the infection). Cell type and time point are not known.

At least ten counts were recorded for this clonotype. The V and J genes are TRBV7-6 and TRBJ2-3; 9 nucleotides line up with TRBD2. CDR1 and CDR2 from the germline V gene are SGHVS and FNYEAQ. This CDR3 region has 16 residues. V shed 5 bases, J shed 2 bases, and the junction held 8 bases outside the gene matches. The CDR3 protein is CASSPVSGGTTDTQYF. The CDR3 bases are TGTGCCAGCAGCCCAGTCAGCGGGGGGACCACAGATACGCAGTATTTT.

This clonotype appeared a few times. The chain recombines TRBV5-5 with TRBJ2-2; 10 nucleotides align to TRBD2. This CDR3 spans 13 amino acids. Germline V lookup: CDR1 SGHKS, CDR2 YYEKEE (reference sequence). V was pared by 7 bases and J by 6 bases, with 3 bases of the junction left unmatched. The CDR3 sequence is CASWSGGAGELFF. The CDR3 DNA follows: TGTGCCAGCTGGAGCGGGGGGGCCGGGGAGCTGTTTTTT.

In this sample, this clonotype turned up a few times. The chain recombines TRBV6-2 or TRBV6-3 with TRBJ1-1; D is perhaps TRBD1 (5 bases). The germline V and J ends were trimmed by 2 bases and 6 bases, with 34 bases remaining between them. The CDR3 is made up of 21 amino acids. Germline V gives CDR1 MNHEY, CDR2 SVGEGT. CDR3 nucleotide sequence: TGTGCCAGCAGTTACACGACGGAGCAGGGCCTCGTAAACAGGCGGGTCTCTGAAGCTTTCTTT. Translated, it gives CASSYTTEQGLVNRRVSEAFF.

In its sample, this clonotype was seen a few times. This sequence joins TRBV7-9 and TRBJ2-2; tentatively, D is TRBD1 or TRBD2 (5 bases each). Trimming pared 4 bases from V and 3 bases from J, leaving 12 bases between. CDR1 is SEHNR and CDR2 is FQNEAQ in the germline V gene (reference sequence). The CDR3 runs 15 residues. The CDR3 here is CASSSGTLDTGELFF. The CDR3 coding sequence is TGTGCCAGCAGCTCCGGGACCTTGGACACCGGGGAGCTGTTTTTT.

This clonotype was picked up a small number of times. The J gene is TRBJ2-2, the V gene TRBV5-1, with TRBD2 identical over 8 bases. Germline values: CDR1 SGHRS, CDR2 YFSETQ. Trimming cost V 5 bases and J 4 bases; bases outside gene matches: 10. This CDR3 contains 16 residues. As DNA, the CDR3 is TGCGCCAGCAGGCCTGCGGGACTAGGGTCCACCGGGGAGCTGTTTTTT. As protein: CASRPAGLGSTGELFF.

This clonotype has a handful of counts. The chain combines TRBV5-1 with TRBJ2-3; 7 bases are a match to TRBD1. CDR1 is SGHRS and CDR2 is YFSETQ in the germline V gene. The CDR3 consists of 15 residues. The V and J ends lost 2 bases and 5 bases, in that order; junction bases with no gene match: 8. Written as DNA, the CDR3 is TGCGCCAGCAGCTTTAGCGACAGGGTGAGAGATACGCAGTATTTT. Amino acid sequence: CASSFSDRVRDTQYF.

This clonotype has a handful of counts. The rearrangement links TRBV9 to TRBJ2-2; D is ambiguous. Germline CDR1 is SGDLS and CDR2 is YYNGEE. The CDR3 runs to 12 residues. The V gene lost 0 bases and the J gene lost 4 bases, with 1 base spanning the gap. The CDR3 is CASSVGTGELFF. CDR3 nucleotides: TGTGCCAGCAGCGTAGGCACCGGGGAGCTGTTTTTT.

This clonotype was counted only a few times. This chain links TRBV9 with TRBJ2-5, with TRBD2 matching over 8 bases. There are 15 residues in the CDR3. Losses at the gene ends were 4 bases for V and 5 bases for J; bases not matched to a gene: 10. Germline V gene sequence: CDR1 SGDLS, CDR2 YYNGEE. CDR3 residues: CASSSSRGGWETQYF. The CDR3 region has the DNA TGTGCCAGCAGCAGCTCCCGGGGGGGCTGGGAGACCCAGTACTTC.

The rearrangement uses TRBV20-1 and TRBJ2-3; 7 nucleotides align to TRBD1. The germline V gene encodes CDR1 DFQATT and CDR2 SNEGSKA (reference sequence). Unmatched junction bases numbered 5, after V lost 4 bases and J lost 4 bases. CDR3 length: 13 amino acids. CDR3 loop: CSATRQGADTQYF. The CDR3 nucleotides are TGCAGTGCTACCCGCCAGGGGGCAGATACGCAGTATTTT.

The rearrangement joins TRBV7-2 to TRBJ2-2, with 9 bases fitting TRBD2. The CDR3 is 16 amino acids. V trimming: 2 bases; J trimming: 2 bases; junction bases outside the gene matches: 3. The germline V gene encodes CDR1 SGHTA and CDR2 FQGNSA. The CDR3 spells CASSLSSGTNTGELFF. The CDR3 DNA sequence: TGTGCCAGCAGCTTATCTAGCGGGACAAACACCGGGGAGCTGTTTTTT.

This clonotype was seen ten or more times. V and J are TRBV5-1 and TRBJ2-1; 7 bases map to TRBD2. Trimming took 9 bases from V and 7 from J; bases not matched to a gene: 16. Germline lookup yields CDR1 SGHRS and CDR2 YFSETQ. The CDR3 totals 15 residues. The CDR3: CATAIELYSGNEQFF. The CDR3 nucleotides are TGCGCCACCGCAATTGAACTGTATAGCGGGAATGAGCAGTTCTTC. Full variable domain (remainder filled in from reference TRBV5-1 and TRBJ2-1): KAGVTQTPRYLIKTRGQQVTLSCSPISGHRSVSWYQQTPGQGLQFLFEYFSETQRNKGNFPGRFSGRQFSNSRSEMNVSTLELGDSALYLCATAIELYSGNEQFFGPGTRLTVL.

This clonotype was seen more than once but under ten times. The chain joins TRBV4-3 to TRBJ1-5; D remains ambiguous. The CDR3 is 18 residues long. With 4 bases removed from V and 0 bases from J, the gap between germline ends came to 19 bases. Germline V CDR1 and CDR2: LGHNA, YSLEER. Here the CDR3 reads CASSPGIGGPYSNQPQHF. The DNA of the CDR3 is TGCGCCAGCAGCCCCGGGATTGGAGGGCCGTATAGCAATCAGCCCCAGCATTTT.

This clonotype was seen only a few times. The chain joins TRBV4-1 to TRBJ1-2, with a weak D call TRBD1 (6 bases). The CDR3 runs to 15 residues. V was clipped by 6 bases and J by 5 bases, with 19 bases between them. Looked up from germline, CDR1 is MGHRA and CDR2 is YSYEKL. The CDR3 nucleotides are TGCGCCAGCAGTCCCAGGGTTGGGGGCGGATATGGCTACACCTTC. Translation: CASSPRVGGGYGYTF.